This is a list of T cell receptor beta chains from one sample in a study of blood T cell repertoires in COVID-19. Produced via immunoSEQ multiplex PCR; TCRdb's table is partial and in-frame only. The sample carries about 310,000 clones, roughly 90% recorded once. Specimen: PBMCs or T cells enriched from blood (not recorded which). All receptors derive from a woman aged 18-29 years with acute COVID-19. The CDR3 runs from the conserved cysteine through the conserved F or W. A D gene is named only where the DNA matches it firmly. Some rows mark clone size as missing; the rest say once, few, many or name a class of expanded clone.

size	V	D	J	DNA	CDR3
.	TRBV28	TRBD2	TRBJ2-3	TGTGCCAGCAGTTTACAACCTAGCGGGAGGGGTACGCAGTATTTT	CASSLQPSGRGTQYF
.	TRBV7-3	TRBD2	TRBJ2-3	TGTGCCAGCAGCCCAGGGACTAGCCTCCCAGATACGCAGTATTTT	CASSPGTSLPDTQYF
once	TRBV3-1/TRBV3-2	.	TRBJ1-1	TGTGCCAGCAGCCAACAAGACAGGAACACTGAAGCTTTCTTT	CASSQQDRNTEAFF
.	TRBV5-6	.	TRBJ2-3	TGTGCCAGCAGCTTTATGGGGGCCTCTAGCACAGATACGCAGTATTTT	CASSFMGASSTDTQYF
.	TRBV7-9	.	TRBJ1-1	TGTGCCAGCAGCTTTAATCGGTCGACTGAAGCTTTCTTT	CASSFNRSTEAFF
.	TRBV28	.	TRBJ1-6	TGTGCCAGCAGCCCCCGAGCCGGAGGTAATTCACCCCTCCACTTT	CASSPRAGGNSPLHF
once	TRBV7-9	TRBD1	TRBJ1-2	TGTGCCAGCAGCCCAACCCGGGACAGGGGCATATGGTTC	CASSPTRDRGIWF
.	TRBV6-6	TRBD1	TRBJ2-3	TGTGCCAGCACCCCCGACAGGGATTCCGATACGCAGTATTTT	CASTPDRDSDTQYF
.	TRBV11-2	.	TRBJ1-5	TGTGCCAGCAGCTTAGTACCAGGCAACAATCAGCCCCAGCATTTT	CASSLVPGNNQPQHF
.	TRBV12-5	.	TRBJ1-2	TGTGCTAGTGGTTTGTCTGACATGAGCGGCTACACCTTC	CASGLSDMSGYTF
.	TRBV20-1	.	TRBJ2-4	TGCAGTGCTAGTGATCTAGCCAAAAACATTCAGTACTTC	CSASDLAKNIQYF
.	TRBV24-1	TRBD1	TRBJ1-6	TGTGCCACCAGTAGGACAGGGAGTTCACCCCTCCACTTT	CATSRTGSSPLHF
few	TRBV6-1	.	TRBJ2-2	TGTGCCAGCAGTGAAAGAGGCCCGAACACCGGGGAGCTGTTTTTT	CASSERGPNTGELFF
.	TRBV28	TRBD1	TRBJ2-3	TGTGCCAGCATTCCCCAGACAGGGATCACAGATACGCAGTATTTT	CASIPQTGITDTQYF
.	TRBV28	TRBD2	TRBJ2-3	TGTGCCAGCAGCACAGCGGGATATTCAACAGATACGCAGTATTTT	CASSTAGYSTDTQYF
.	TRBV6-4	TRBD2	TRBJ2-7	TGTGCCAGCAGTGAGCAGGCGGGAGTCTACGAGCAGTACTTC	CASSEQAGVYEQYF
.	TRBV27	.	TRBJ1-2	TGTGCCAGCAGTTCAGATCTTGGGCGAATCTATGGCTACACCTTC	CASSSDLGRIYGYTF
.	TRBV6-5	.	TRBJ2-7	TGTGCCAGCAGTTACTCAGGGAGCGGCTCCTACGAGCAGTACTTC	CASSYSGSGSYEQYF
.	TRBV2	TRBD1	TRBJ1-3	TGTGCCAGCAGGGGGACAGGAGTTGGAAACACCATATATTTT	CASRGTGVGNTIYF
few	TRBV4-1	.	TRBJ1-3	TGCGCCAGCAGCCAATTAGATCTTCTCCCCTCTGGAAACACCATATATTTT	CASSQLDLLPSGNTIYF
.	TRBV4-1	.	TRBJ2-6	TGCGCCAGCAGCAACCACAATTCAGCCAACGTCCTGACTTTC	CASSNHNSANVLTF
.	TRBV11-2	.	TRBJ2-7	TGTGCCAGCAGCCCCCGGTGGCCGCAGGGGATTTACTACGAGCAGTACTTC	CASSPRWPQGIYYEQYF
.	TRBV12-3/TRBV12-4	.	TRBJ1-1	TGTGCCAGCAGCCCGCAAGCCCCCTCGGAAGCTTTCTTT	CASSPQAPSEAFF
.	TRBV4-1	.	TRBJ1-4	TGCGCCAGCAGCCAACCTGACAGGCTTGGGGAAAAACTGTTTTTT	CASSQPDRLGEKLFF
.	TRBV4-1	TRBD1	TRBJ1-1	TGCGCCAGCAGCCGCCTTACCAGAGAGGGGGCTGCCACTGAAGCTTTCTTT	CASSRLTREGAATEAFF
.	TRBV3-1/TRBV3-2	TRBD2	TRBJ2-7	TGTGCCAGCACGAGGACTAGCGGTACCTACGAGCAGTACTTC	CASTRTSGTYEQYF
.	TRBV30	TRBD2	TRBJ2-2	TGTGCCTGGGGTAATAGCGGGAGGGAGACCGGGGAGCTGTTTTTT	CAWGNSGRETGELFF
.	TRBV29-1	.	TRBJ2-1	TGCAGCGTTGGCCTTACTAGCCTACTGAACAATGAGCAGTTCTTC	CSVGLTSLLNNEQFF
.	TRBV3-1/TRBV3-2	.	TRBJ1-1	TGTGCCAGCAGCTACGACAGGATTTCTATGAACACTGAAGCTTTCTTT	CASSYDRISMNTEAFF
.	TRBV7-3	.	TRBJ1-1	TGTGCCAGCAGCTTAGGGGCCGAGAACACTGAAGCTTTCTTT	CASSLGAENTEAFF
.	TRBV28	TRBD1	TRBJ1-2	TGTGCCAGCAGTGGGACAGGGGGCTATGGCTACACCTTC	CASSGTGGYGYTF
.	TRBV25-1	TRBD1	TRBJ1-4	TGTGCCAGCAGTGCAGCCGGGACAGCGAATGAAAAACTGTTTTTT	CASSAAGTANEKLFF
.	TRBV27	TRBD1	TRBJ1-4	TGTGCCAGCAGTCCCCGGGACAGGGTCGGGGAAAAACTGTTTTTT	CASSPRDRVGEKLFF
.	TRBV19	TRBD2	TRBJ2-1	TGTGCCAGTAGCTGGACTAGCGGGGGGGTGAACAATGAGCAGTTCTTC	CASSWTSGGVNNEQFF
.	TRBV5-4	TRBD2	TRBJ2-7	TGTGCCAGCAGCTTCGGACGCGGGAGGGTTCCCTACGAGCAGTACTTC	CASSFGRGRVPYEQYF
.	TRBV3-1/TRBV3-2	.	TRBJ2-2	TGTGCCAGCAGCCAGCAGGAACAGAGCACCGGGGAGCTGTTTTTT	CASSQQEQSTGELFF
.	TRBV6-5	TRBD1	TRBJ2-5	TGTGCCAGCAGTTACTCAATGACAGGGTTGGGAGAGACCCAGTACTTC	CASSYSMTGLGETQYF
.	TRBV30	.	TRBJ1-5	TGTGCCTGGAGTGTAGGGGGAAATCAGCCCCAGCATTTT	CAWSVGGNQPQHF
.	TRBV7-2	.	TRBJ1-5	TGTGCCAGCAGCTTGGAGGACGGTCAGCCCCAGCATTTT	CASSLEDGQPQHF
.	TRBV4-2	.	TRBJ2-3	TGTGCCAGCAGCCAAGGCGGTAGCCCCGATATGGCAGATACGCAGTATTTT	CASSQGGSPDMADTQYF
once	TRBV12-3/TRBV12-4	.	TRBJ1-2	TGTGCCAGCAAGGGAGGATGGGGGAAGACCTTC	CASKGGWGKTF
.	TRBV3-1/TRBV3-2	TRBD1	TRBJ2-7	TGTGCCAGCAGCCTACAGGGGGCTTGGTCCATTGGGGGTGGCGAGCAGTACTTC	CASSLQGAWSIGGGEQYF
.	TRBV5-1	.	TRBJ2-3	TGCGCCAGCGGGTGGGAGGGGGCAGATACGCAGTATTTT	CASGWEGADTQYF
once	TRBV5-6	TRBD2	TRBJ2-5	TGTGCCAGCAGTCCGAGCGGGAGTGGGTACCAAGAGACCCAGTACTTC	CASSPSGSGYQETQYF
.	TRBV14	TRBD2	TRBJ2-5	TGTGCCAGCAGCCGGACTAGCGGACAAGAGACCCAGTACTTC	CASSRTSGQETQYF
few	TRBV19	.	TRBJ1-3	TGTGCCAGTAGTATCAACAGAGGGATAGGAAACACCATATATTTT	CASSINRGIGNTIYF
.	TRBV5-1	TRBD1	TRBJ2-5	TGCGCCAGCAGCAGCGGGACAGGGAAAGAGACCCAGTACTTC	CASSSGTGKETQYF
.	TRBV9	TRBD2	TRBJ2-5	TGTGCCAGCAGCGTAGAAGCGGGACGGAACCAAGAGACCCAGTACTTC	CASSVEAGRNQETQYF
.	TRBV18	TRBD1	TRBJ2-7	TGTGCCAGCTCACTCGGGACAGGGGACCCCTACGAGCAGTACTTC	CASSLGTGDPYEQYF
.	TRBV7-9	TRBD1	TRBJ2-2	TGTGCCAGCAGCTTAGAACAGGGGGCCGCCGGGGAGCTGTTTTTT	CASSLEQGAAGELFF
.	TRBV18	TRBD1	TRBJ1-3	TGTGCCAGCTCACCAGGACAGGGTGCGATCTCTGGAAACACCATATATTTT	CASSPGQGAISGNTIYF
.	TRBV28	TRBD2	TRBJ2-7	TGTGCCAGCAGTTCTACTAGCGGGAGTCGGGAGCAGTACTTC	CASSSTSGSREQYF
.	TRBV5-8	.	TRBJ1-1	TGTGCCAGCAGCCTGATGGGGGCTGCTGAAGCTTTCTTT	CASSLMGAAEAFF
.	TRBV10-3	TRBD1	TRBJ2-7	TGTGCCATCAGTGGGACAGGGGACGAGCAGTACTTC	CAISGTGDEQYF
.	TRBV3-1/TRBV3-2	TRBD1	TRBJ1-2	TGTGCCAGCAGCCCCCAGGGACAGGGGGGCTATGGCTACACCTTC	CASSPQGQGGYGYTF
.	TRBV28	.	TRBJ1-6	TGTGCCAGCAGTCCCACCCTAATGCGGAATTCACCCCTCCACTTT	CASSPTLMRNSPLHF
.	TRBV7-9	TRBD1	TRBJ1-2	TGTGCCAGCAGCTTGGATGGACAGGGGGAAGCCTTC	CASSLDGQGEAF